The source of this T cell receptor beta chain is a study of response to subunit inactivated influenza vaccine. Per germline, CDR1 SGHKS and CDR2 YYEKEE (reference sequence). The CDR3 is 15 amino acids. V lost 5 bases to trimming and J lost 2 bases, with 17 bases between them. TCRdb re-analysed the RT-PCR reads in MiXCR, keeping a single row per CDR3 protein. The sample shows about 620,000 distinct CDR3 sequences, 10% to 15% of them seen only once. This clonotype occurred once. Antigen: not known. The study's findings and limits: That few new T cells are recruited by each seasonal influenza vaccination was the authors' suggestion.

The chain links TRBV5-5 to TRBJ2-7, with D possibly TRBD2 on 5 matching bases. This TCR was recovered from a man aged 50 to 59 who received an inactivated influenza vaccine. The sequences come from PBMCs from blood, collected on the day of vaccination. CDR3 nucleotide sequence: TGTGCCAGCAGTCCCCCTGGGCGGAGGACCTACGAGCAGTACTTC. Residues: CASSPPGRRTYEQYF.